This paragraph covers one TCR beta chain sequence. Its antigen remains unidentified. This sample stems from a study of T cells in tuberculosis. Study-level results: The TCR-beta difference was not significant; alpha differences partly reflected length. Smaller distances to GMM-specific TCRs suggested their expansion in active tuberculosis.

Each donor contributed 85,000 to 100,000 T cells on average, unsorted. The V end was cut by 2 bases, the J end by 4 bases, with 6 bases between. In germline, CDR1 is MNHNY, CDR2 SVGAGI (reference sequence). CDR3 length equals 13 residues. Here immunoSEQ multiplex PCR was the method, and the copy in TCRdb shows in-frame clones only, minus some. The table shows roughly 41,000 clones, with about 94% occurring only once. The sequence came from a donor between 10 and 29 years old with latent tuberculosis or without tuberculosis infection. Some clones in this sample may be carry-over from other donors' samples. Specimen: PBMCs. The rearrangement uses TRBV6-6 and TRBJ2-1; D gene unclear. CDR3 sequence reads: CASSYVRYNEQFF. CDR3 DNA sequence: TGTGCCAGCAGTTACGTCCGGTACAATGAGCAGTTCTTC.